Each of the 5 T cell receptor beta chains below was sequenced from the same sample in a study of T-cell reconstitution after alpha-beta-depleted transplantation in children (dated by TCRdb to the mid-2010s). The library was generated by PCR. Sequencing instrument: Illumina HiSeq 2500. Molecular barcoding was employed in the preparation of TCR libraries, with unique molecular identifiers being used to normalize TCRbeta repertoire quantification. TCRdb reprocessing: public reads trimmed at Q25 with fastp, clones called with MiXCR, in-frame beta chains kept. When rows share a CDR3 protein, they turn into one entry using the most common DNA and genes. The sample yields 700,000 to 850,000 distinct CDR3 sequences; around 15% were counted once. The ten largest account for approximately 5% of the sample. The treatment or condition tag for this specimen amounts to: allogeneic hematopoietic cell transplantation with graft depleted of TCRalphabeta T cells and CD19 B cells.

The sequencing here drew on PBMCs, mostly from graft donor cells, taken 360 days after TCRalphabeta/CD19-depleted stem cell transplant. These receptors originate from a male patient younger than 18 who had a stem cell transplant for acute lymphoblastic leukemia, so the T cells may come from the graft donor.

This clonotype was seen a handful of times. The V call is TRBV5-1, the J call TRBJ1-4; TRBD1 might be the D (6 bases). The germline gives CDR1 SGHRS, CDR2 YFSETQ. This CDR3 spans 14 amino acids. V gave up 3 bases and J gave up 5 bases, with 11 bases separating them. The CDR3 sequence: CASSSGTLNEKLFF. CDR3 sequence (DNA): TGCGCCAGCAGCTCCGGGACATTGAATGAAAAACTGTTTTTT.

V is TRBV6-5 and J is TRBJ2-2; 10 nucleotides line up with TRBD2. V shed 0 bases, J shed 1 base, and the junction held 5 bases outside the gene matches. The CDR3 has 18 amino acids. Per the germline V gene, CDR1 is MNHEY and CDR2 is SVGAGI. CDR3 sequence reads: CASSYSRLAGVNTGELFF. CDR3 nucleotide sequence: TGTGCCAGCAGTTACTCTCGACTAGCGGGCGTGAACACCGGGGAGCTGTTTTTT.

This clonotype was observed at least ten times. The rearrangement links TRBV20-1 to TRBJ2-3; D possibly corresponds to TRBD2 (5 bases). The V end was cut by 2 bases, the J end by 3 bases, with 15 bases between. Germline V gene sequence: CDR1 DFQATT, CDR2 SNEGSKA (reference sequence). The CDR3 runs 15 residues. Here the CDR3 DNA reads TGCAGTGCTAGACCACGGGAAGGGTTAACAGATACGCAGTATTTT. Protein product: CSARPREGLTDTQYF.

V and J are TRBV10-2 and TRBJ1-3; TRBD1 might be the D (6 bases). CDR1 WSHSY and CDR2 SAAADI come from the germline V gene. Deletions cut 2 bases from V and 4 bases from J, with 6 bases between. The CDR3 is 13 amino acids. The CDR3 sequence: CASSETGGNTIYF. As DNA, the CDR3 is TGCGCCAGCAGTGAGACAGGGGGAAACACCATATATTTT.

Ten or more counts support this clonotype. In nucleotides, the CDR3 is TGCGCCAGCAGCTTGTGGGGGCATTATGGCTACACCTTC. It translates to CASSLWGHYGYTF. The J gene is TRBJ1-2, the V gene TRBV5-1, with a possible D match to TRBD1 (6 bases). CDR1 and CDR2 (germline): SGHRS, YFSETQ. The CDR3 runs 13 residues. V was cut by 1 base and J by 5 bases, with 9 bases left in between. The whole variable domain, filled in from reference TRBV5-1 and TRBJ1-2, reads KAGVTQTPRYLIKTRGQQVTLSCSPISGHRSVSWYQQTPGQGLQFLFEYFSETQRNKGNFPGRFSGRQFSNSRSEMNVSTLELGDSALYLCASSLWGHYGYTFGSGTRLTVV.